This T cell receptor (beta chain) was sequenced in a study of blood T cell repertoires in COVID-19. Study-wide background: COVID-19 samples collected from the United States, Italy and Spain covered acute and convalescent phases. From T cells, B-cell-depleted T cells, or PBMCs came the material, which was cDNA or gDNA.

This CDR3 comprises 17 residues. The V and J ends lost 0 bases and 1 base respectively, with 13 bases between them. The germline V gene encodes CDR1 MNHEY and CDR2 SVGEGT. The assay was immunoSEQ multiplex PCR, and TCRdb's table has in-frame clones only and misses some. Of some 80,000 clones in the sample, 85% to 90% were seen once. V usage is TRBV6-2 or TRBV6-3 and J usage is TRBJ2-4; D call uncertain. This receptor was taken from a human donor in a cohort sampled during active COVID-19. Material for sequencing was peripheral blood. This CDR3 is CASSYSTLDGAKNIQYF. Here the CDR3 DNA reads TGTGCCAGCAGTTACTCGACTTTAGACGGTGCCAAAAACATTCAGTACTTC.